The 5 T cell receptor beta chains presented below share a single source sample, sequenced in a study of T cells after yellow fever vaccination. TCRdb reanalysed the 5' RACE reads using MiXCR and keeps one entry per CDR3 protein. There are over 65,000 distinct CDR3 sequences in the sample; less than 15% occur only once, and approximately 25% lies in the top ten. Sequencing used CD8+ T cells not binding an NS4B(214-222) dextramer, sorted from PBMCs, obtained about 20 days after the first yellow fever vaccination. The receptor set was obtained from a man aged 18-30 years who received the YFV17D yellow fever vaccine.

The chain carries TRBV5-6 and TRBJ2-1, with D possibly being TRBD2 (5 bases). With 2 bases removed from V and 6 bases from J, the gap between germline ends came to 15 bases. Germline V gives CDR1 SGHDT, CDR2 YYEEEE. The CDR3 runs 15 residues. The CDR3 region is CASSLLGWELNEQFF. The CDR3 DNA sequence: TGTGCCAGCAGCTTATTGGGGTGGGAGCTCAATGAGCAGTTCTTC. The full variable domain, completed using reference TRBV5-6 and TRBJ2-1, is DAGVTQSPTHLIKTRGQQVTLRCSPKSGHDTVSWYQQALGQGPQFIFQYYEEEERQRGNFPDRFSGHQFPNYSSELNVNALLLGDSALYLCASSLLGWELNEQFFGPGTRLTVL.

This clonotype was found a few times. The chain joins TRBV10-3 to TRBJ2-3; 9 nucleotides align to TRBD2. CDR1 and CDR2 from the germline V gene are ENHRY and SYGVKD. The CDR3 runs 18 residues. V was clipped by 10 bases and J by 0 bases; unmatched bases: 17. CDR3 loop: CANELAGTSSFSTDTQYF. Here the CDR3 DNA reads TGTGCCAACGAACTAGCGGGTACCTCTTCATTTAGCACAGATACGCAGTATTTT.

This clonotype was recorded at least ten times. This chain joins TRBV5-1 and TRBJ2-1; possibly TRBD2 for D (5 bases). This CDR3 contains 15 residues. V shed 4 bases and J shed 6 bases, with 17 bases lying between them. CDR1 is SGHRS and CDR2 is YFSETQ in the germline V gene. The CDR3 sequence: CASSPYTGMLNEQFF. The DNA of the CDR3 is TGCGCCAGCAGCCCATATACGGGGATGCTCAATGAGCAGTTCTTC.

This clonotype was counted between two and nine times. The chain uses TRBV4-1 and TRBJ1-6; TRBD1 might be the D (5 bases). The CDR3 is 14 residues long. CDR1 and CDR2 (germline): MGHRA, YSYEKL. The V gene lost 6 bases and the J gene lost 13 bases, with 19 bases spanning the gap. CDR3 sequence reads: CASRHIGREQPLHF. The CDR3 region has the DNA TGCGCCAGCAGGCACATTGGCAGGGAGCAGCCCCTCCACTTT.

The chain uses TRBV21-1 and TRBJ2-7; the table's D call of TRBD1 was not tested on the DNA. TRBV21-1 corresponds to a pseudogene. The CDR3 length is 17 residues. This CDR3 reads CASSKVKRTGEVDEQYF. The CDR3 coding sequence is TGTGCCAGCAGCAAAGTAAAGAGGACAGGGGAGGTGGACGAGCAGTACTTC.